This TCR beta chain was observed in a study of cytomegalovirus exposure and HLA in healthy donors. Whole-study results and caveats: By a later analysis, the bulk of CMV-associated TCR beta chains appeared HLA-restricted. The authors listed 164 TCR beta chains as cytomegalovirus-associated. Later on, an analysis found that several of the most significant clusters appeared to be linked to common viral pathogens, which included parvovirus B19.

Comments on this clone: Its specificity is unknown.

This CDR3 spans 16 amino acids. Germline lookup yields CDR1 SEHNR and CDR2 FQNEAQ (reference sequence). V shed 2 bases, J shed 2 bases, and the junction held 6 bases outside the gene matches. A multiplex PCR was run with 60 Vbeta primers and 13 Jbeta primers. In the study's own analysis: Unique TCR beta chains numbered about 72 million in a later analysis, with roughly 10 million shared. The table came from immunoSEQ multiplex PCR; TCRdb's copy has only in-frame clones and leaves some out. The DNA gave D and trimming, while V, J and clone size come from that table. The sample has more than 50,000 clones, over 65% seen once.

Sequencing was performed on PBMCs. The chain has TRBV7-9 and TRBJ2-3; 8 bases map to TRBD2. This TCR came from a man between 35 and 55 years old in good health and CMV-seropositive. This CDR3 reads CASSLSRGGSTDTQYF. DNA for the CDR3: TGTGCCAGCAGCTTAAGCCGCGGGGGGTCCACAGATACGCAGTATTTT.